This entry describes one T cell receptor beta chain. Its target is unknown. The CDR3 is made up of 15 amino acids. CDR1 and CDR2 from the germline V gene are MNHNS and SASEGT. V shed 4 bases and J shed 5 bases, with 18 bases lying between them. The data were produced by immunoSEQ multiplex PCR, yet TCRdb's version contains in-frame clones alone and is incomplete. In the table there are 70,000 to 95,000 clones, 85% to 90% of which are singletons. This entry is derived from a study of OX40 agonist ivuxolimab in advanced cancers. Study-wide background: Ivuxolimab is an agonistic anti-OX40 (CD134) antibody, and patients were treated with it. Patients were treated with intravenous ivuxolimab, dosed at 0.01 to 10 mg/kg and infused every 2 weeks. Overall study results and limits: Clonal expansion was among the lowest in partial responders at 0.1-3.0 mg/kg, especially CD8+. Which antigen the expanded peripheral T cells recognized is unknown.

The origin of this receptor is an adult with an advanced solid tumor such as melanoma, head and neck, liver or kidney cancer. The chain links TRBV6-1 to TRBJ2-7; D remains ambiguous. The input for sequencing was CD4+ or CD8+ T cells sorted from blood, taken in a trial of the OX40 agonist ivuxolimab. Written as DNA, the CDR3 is TGTGCCAGCAGTGCCCCAGCCAGGAGTACCCACGAGCAGTACTTC. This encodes CASSAPARSTHEQYF.